This T cell receptor beta chain was profiled in a study of cytomegalovirus exposure and HLA in healthy donors (dated 2017 in TCRdb). Background on the whole study: According to an earlier analysis of 587 of the donors, some 170 million T cells yielded 117 million unique TCR beta sequences and approximately 300 Gb of sequence data. Of the roughly 410 genotyped donors, more than 75% were placed in the genetic ancestry cluster associated with self-reported Caucasian donors. Among about 360 genotyped donors of the cohort, an average of approximately 230,000 unique TCR beta nucleotide sequences were sequenced per donor, 15% to 20% of them non-productive. The later analysis used no new phenotypic data to find candidate immune exposures, relying instead on TCR beta sequences and their occurrence across donors. High-throughput TCR immunosequencing, statistical association of individual TCRs with disease status, and machine learning were combined to predict cytomegalovirus infection status. The study used immunosequencing to profile the T cell repertoires of approximately 690 subjects and linked those repertoires to cytomegalovirus serostatus. All discovery cohort repertoires had been generated using a single sequencing platform. An earlier analysis of about 620 of the donors applied high-throughput TCR beta sequencing to assess whether each TCR beta V gene segment acted as functional or pseudogenic. A later genetic analysis used genome-wide SNP genotypes for about 65% of the roughly 700 donors, treating that subset as a discovery cohort. The number of donors typed differed by locus, with 629-630 for A, B, C, DRB1 and DQB1, around 520 for DQA1, about 610 for DPA1, and 400 to 490 for DPB1. Both class I and class II loci were covered by HLA typing, at four-digit resolution. Several DR-DQ haplotypes were handled as single units for association and clustering, since linkage in the cohort was strong. An early release covering about 600 HLA-typed donors comprised about 310 gigabases of sequencing data and 85 million or so unique TCR sequences. A separate validation cohort of 100 to 150 different subjects was used in addition to the approximately 700-subject first cohort. The study aimed to test whether cataloging public T cell receptors could reveal signatures of past pathogen exposure. A later analysis re-examined previously published TCR beta repertoires from 610 or so donors and added high-resolution HLA genotyping to investigate patterns of TCR occurrence. Alongside the repertoire data, information on donor age, sex, ethnicity and CMV serostatus was compiled. The paper as a whole reports these results and caveats: A later analysis found that HLA-associated TCR beta chains were more clonally expanded and had lower generation probabilities than equally common non-associated chains. HLA typing was unavailable for some donors at each locus, so association tests used only the typed subset. A later analysis associated 15,000 to 20,000 TCR beta sequences with specific HLA alleles at a false discovery rate of 0.05. According to a later analysis, most CMV-associated TCR beta chains appeared to be HLA-restricted, and the HLA associations seemed to be driven largely by CMV exposure. A later analysis found that TCR association rates varied across HLA loci, with DRB1 alleles showing the most associated TCRs and HLA-C alleles the fewest. The authors suggested that the approach could potentially be generalized to other disease states and immunological phenotypes. According to a later genetic analysis, donors in an Asian-associated ancestry cluster had fewer N-insertions in productive TCRs than the roughly 700-donor mean. Only TCR beta chains were sequenced in this cohort, and the absence of alpha or paired-chain data limited detectable features. A further reported finding was that TCR beta sequences accurately predicted the HLA-A and HLA-B alleles for most subjects in the first cohort. Presence/absence analyses assumed roughly uniform sequencing depth across donors, an assumption that may not hold. According to a later analysis, parvovirus B19, influenza, CMV and Epstein-Barr virus appeared linked to several top co-occurrence clusters. Linkage disequilibrium might explain the correlated functional status among segregating V segments, but an unknown experimental factor could not be ruled out. Broadly in line with IMGT annotations, most TCR beta V segments showed up in productive rearrangements about 90% or about 30% of the time in an earlier analysis of several hundred of the donors. When HLA alleles, especially DR and DQ, strongly co-occurred, TCR associations were difficult to assign to individual alleles. Most TCR sequences were seen in very few donors, while some public TCRs were found in many individuals. The 87-base-pair reads could not distinguish some IMGT-functional V segments, including TRBV6-2 and TRBV6-3, so those segments were excluded. The only immune exposure information available for the cohort was CMV serostatus. The sequencing pipeline was judged likely to have produced a cluster of highly shared sequence variants as a technical artifact. The earlier analysis of approximately 540 of the donors excluded around 17 rarely observed V segments, including chromosome 9 orphons, because counts were too low. An association between a missense DCLRE1C variant and V-gene and J-gene trimming of TCR beta chains was found in a later genetic analysis and replicated in an independent cohort. The classifier was reported to diagnose cytomegalovirus status with high specificity and sensitivity in both the original and validation cohorts. The study listed over 150 TCR beta chains as associated with cytomegalovirus. Three of the identified cytomegalovirus-associated TCR beta chains were confirmed in vitro to be specific for cytomegalovirus antigens.

On this clone itself: Its antigen remains undetermined. Nothing much larger sits one base from this clone, and base qualities are not available.

CDR1 is given as SGDLS and CDR2 as YYNGEE, both from the germline V gene. The CDR3 has 12 amino acids, counting the end cysteine and phenylalanine. The sequence is cut down to CDR3 DNA, 36 bases in frame from base 1. Trimming at the junction amounts to 4 bases on V and 7 bases on J, and the germline ends lie 11 bases apart. The cohort comprised approximately 700 healthy bone marrow donors. All cohort members were sampled while nominally healthy, although unrecorded immune exposures were likely present. The donor was CMV seropositive and belonged to the group of 250 to 300 seropositive cohort members. A peripheral blood sample was provided by each donor, and peripheral blood mononuclear cells were used for TCR beta sequencing. Genomic DNA was extracted from the blood cell samples with the Qiagen DNeasy Blood Extraction Kit. Library method: the immunoSEQ multiplex PCR assay. The multiplex PCR relied on a mix of 60 forward primers for TCR Vbeta segments and 13 reverse primers for TCR Jbeta segments. A multiplex PCR assay on genomic DNA amplified the CDR3 region of rearranged TCR beta genes. Amplified TCR beta libraries were sequenced as 87-base-pair reads on the Illumina HiSeq System. Per the source publication's procedure: Across the 700 or so repertoires, a later analysis counted 75 million to 90 million unique TCR beta chains, 8.5 million to 12 million of which were shared by at least two donors. To remove PCR and sequencing errors, raw reads were error-corrected and collapsed into unique sequences using a nearest-neighbor algorithm that merged closely related sequences. To assign V, D and J gene segments, CDR3 sequences were aligned to IMGT reference sequences. For a sequence to be retained, a match of at least six nucleotides was required to both a V gene segment and a J gene segment. A rearrangement was called productive if the CDR3 had no stop codons and remained in frame with V and J, and every other rearrangement was called non-productive. Following IMGT convention, CDR3 was defined as the stretch from the second conserved V-encoded cysteine to the conserved J-encoded phenylalanine. The earlier analysis of about 610 of the donors excluded sequences that lacked an unambiguous match to a single V gene segment. An earlier analysis of 550 to 650 of the donors classified V segments as functional when productive rearrangements were above 56.7% and as segregating when the standard deviation between donors was above 5%. A statistical classification framework was developed to diagnose cytomegalovirus status using the catalog of TCR beta chain sequences. V and J gene assignment, in a later analysis, came from comparing TCR nucleotide sequences with IMGT/GENE-DB human TR gene sequences. The TCRdist pipeline was used in a later analysis to assign CDR3 sequences and most-parsimonious VDJ recombination scenarios. In a later analysis, each TCR beta chain was defined by its CDR3 amino acid sequence together with its V-gene family, and reads without a unique V-gene family were excluded. A later analysis removed 500 to 650 highly shared, low-generation-probability nucleotide sequences to deal with suspected cross-contamination and a sequencing artifact. A later analysis calculated a clonal expansion index for each public chain from normalized within-repertoire ranks of inferred template counts. In a later analysis, generation probabilities were computed using a VDJ recombination model fitted to out-of-frame rearrangements, and the results were checked against IGoR. A later analysis scored TCR-TCR, TCR-HLA and TCR-CMV co-occurrence with hypergeometric tests, applying a repertoire-size bias correction to TCR pairs. False discovery rates were estimated in a later analysis by permuting HLA or CMV assignments 20 times. In a later analysis, co-occurring TCRs were grouped using DBSCAN, with TCRdist sequence similarity added in when clustering inside HLA-allele-positive subsets. Repertoires with fewer than 30,000 or more than 120,000 public chains, plus five repertoires with anomalous nucleotide sharing, were excluded from co-occurrence clustering. What TCRdb holds here is the immuneACCESS table cut down to in-frame rearrangements. Part of the clones is not present; checked against another copy, under half of the missing clones reflect an unresolved V gene, and the others are unexplained. V, J and clone size are taken as reported in that table, and D and trimming were inferred from the DNA itself. This sample lists around 150,000 clones; around 80% were detected once. Approximately 7% of the sample lies in the top ten.

The receptor was isolated from a middle-aged man in good health and CMV-seropositive. The receptor chain draws on TRBV9 and TRBJ1-1; TRBD1 could be the D gene, as 5 bases match. The specimen was PBMCs. The DNA is TGTGCCAGCAGCCCGACAGAAGATGAAGCTTTCTTT. It codes for CASSPTEDEAFF.